The T cell receptor beta chain described here comes from a study of blood T cell repertoires in COVID-19. As for the study in general: Whether acute or convalescent, the COVID-19 samples came from the United States, Italy and Spain.

TCRdb keeps only in-frame clones here, not all; method: immunoSEQ multiplex PCR. The table records 240,000 or so clones, about 89% of them present only once. What the recovered Cohort 3 donors had was two negative PCRs, clearance, or symptom resolution. The sequenced material came from PBMCs or T cells enriched from blood (not recorded which). The sequence was obtained from a man in his forties who had recovered from COVID-19.

The CDR3: CASSLRGYGYTF. DNA of the CDR3: TGTGCCAGCAGCTTGCGAGGTTATGGCTACACCTTC. The chain couples TRBV11-3 to TRBJ1-2; D is unresolved. Germline V gene sequence: CDR1 SGHNT, CDR2 YENEEA. The V end was cut by 3 bases, the J end by 5 bases, with 7 bases between. CDR3 length: 12 residues.